This T cell receptor (beta chain) was sequenced for a study of T-cell reconstitution after alpha-beta-depleted transplantation in children. TCRbeta library preparation incorporated unique molecular identifiers. TCRdb recomputed calls from the PCR reads with MiXCR, one row per CDR3 protein. The repertoire holds about 350,000 distinct CDR3 sequences, with about an eighth as singletons. In its sample, this clonotype was seen many times. Deletions cut 5 bases from V and 8 bases from J, with 18 bases between. CDR3 length: 14 residues. CDR1 SGHTA and CDR2 FQGNSA come from the germline V gene. This rearrangement joins TRBV7-2 to TRBJ1-2; weak D call: TRBD1 (5 bases). The sequence was collected from a human donor who donated a stem cell graft to a child with Fanconi anemia. This sample comprised PBMCs, obtained from the stem cell graft. This chain's CDR3 is CASSPGGATRGYTF. Written as DNA, the CDR3 is TGTGCCAGCAGCCCCGGAGGGGCGACGCGGGGCTACACCTTC. The whole variable domain, remainder taken from reference TRBV7-2 and TRBJ1-2, is GAGVSQSPSNKVTEKGKDVELRCDPISGHTALYWYRQSLGQGLEFLIYFQGNSAPDKSGLPSDRFSAERTGGSVSTLTIQRTQQEDSAVYLCASSPGGATRGYTFGSGTRLTVV.